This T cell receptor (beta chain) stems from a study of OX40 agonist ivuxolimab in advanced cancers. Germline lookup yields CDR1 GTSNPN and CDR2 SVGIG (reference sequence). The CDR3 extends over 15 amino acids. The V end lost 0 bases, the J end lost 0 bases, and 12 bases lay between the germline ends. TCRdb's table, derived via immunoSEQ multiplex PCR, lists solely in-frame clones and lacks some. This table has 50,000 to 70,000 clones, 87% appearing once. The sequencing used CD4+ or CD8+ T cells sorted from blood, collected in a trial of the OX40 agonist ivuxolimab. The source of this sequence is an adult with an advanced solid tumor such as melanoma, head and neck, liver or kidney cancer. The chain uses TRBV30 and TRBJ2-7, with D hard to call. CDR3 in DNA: TGTGCCTGGAGTGTTTGGAGTTCAAGCTCCTACGAGCAGTACTTC. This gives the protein CAWSVWSSSSYEQYF.